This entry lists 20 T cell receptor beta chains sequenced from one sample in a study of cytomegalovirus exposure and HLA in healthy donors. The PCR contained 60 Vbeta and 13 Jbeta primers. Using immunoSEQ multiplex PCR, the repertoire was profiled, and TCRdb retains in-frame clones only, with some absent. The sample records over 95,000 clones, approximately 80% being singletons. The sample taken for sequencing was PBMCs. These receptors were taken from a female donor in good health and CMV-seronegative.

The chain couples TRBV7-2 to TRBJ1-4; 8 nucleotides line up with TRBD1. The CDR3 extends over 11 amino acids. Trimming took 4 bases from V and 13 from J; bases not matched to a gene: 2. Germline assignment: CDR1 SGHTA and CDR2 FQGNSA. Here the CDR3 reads CASSSDRVLFF. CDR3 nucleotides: TGTGCCAGCAGCTCGGACAGGGTACTGTTTTTT.

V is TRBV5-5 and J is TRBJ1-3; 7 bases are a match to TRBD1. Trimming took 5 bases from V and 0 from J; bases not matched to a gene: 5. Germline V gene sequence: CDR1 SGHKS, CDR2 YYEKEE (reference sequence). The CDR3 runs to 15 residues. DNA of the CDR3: TGTGCCAGCAGTACAGGGGTTACCTCTGGAAACACCATATATTTT. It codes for CASSTGVTSGNTIYF.

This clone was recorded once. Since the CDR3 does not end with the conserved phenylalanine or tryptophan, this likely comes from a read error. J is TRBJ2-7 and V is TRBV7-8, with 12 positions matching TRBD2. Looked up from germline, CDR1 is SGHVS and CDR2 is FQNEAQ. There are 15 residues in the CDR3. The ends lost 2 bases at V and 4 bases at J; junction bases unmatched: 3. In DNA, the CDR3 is TGTGCCAGCAGCTTAACTAGCGGGGGGCGATACGAGCAGTACTCC. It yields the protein CASSLTSGGRYEQYS.

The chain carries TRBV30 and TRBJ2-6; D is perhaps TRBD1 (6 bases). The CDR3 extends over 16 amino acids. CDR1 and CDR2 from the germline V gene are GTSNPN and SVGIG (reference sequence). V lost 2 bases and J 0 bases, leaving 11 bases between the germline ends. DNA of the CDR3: TGTGCCTGGAGTCCCACAGGGATCTCTGGGGCCAACGTCCTGACTTTC. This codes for CAWSPTGISGANVLTF.

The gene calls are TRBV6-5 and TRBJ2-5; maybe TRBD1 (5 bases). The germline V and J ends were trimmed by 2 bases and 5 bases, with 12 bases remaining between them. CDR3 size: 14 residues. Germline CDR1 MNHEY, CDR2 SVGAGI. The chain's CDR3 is CASSYRGRWETQYF. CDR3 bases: TGTGCCAGCAGTTACAGGGGCCGATGGGAGACCCAGTACTTC.

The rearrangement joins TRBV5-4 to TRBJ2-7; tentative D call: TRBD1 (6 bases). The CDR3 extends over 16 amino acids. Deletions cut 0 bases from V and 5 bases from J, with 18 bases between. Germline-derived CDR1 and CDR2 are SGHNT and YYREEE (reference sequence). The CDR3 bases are TGTGCCAGCAGCTTGGTTTCGGCAGGGGTGGCAAACGAGCAGTACTTC. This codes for CASSLVSAGVANEQYF.

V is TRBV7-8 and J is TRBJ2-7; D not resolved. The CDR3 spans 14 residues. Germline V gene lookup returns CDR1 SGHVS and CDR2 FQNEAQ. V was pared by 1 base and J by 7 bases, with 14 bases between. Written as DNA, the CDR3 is TGTGCCAGCAGCTTAGATGCCGGGTCTTGGGAGCAGTACTTC. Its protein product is CASSLDAGSWEQYF.

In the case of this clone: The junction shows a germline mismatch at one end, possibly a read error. CDR3 protein: CSSSQGTSKQYF. The CDR3 coding sequence is TGTTCCAGCAGCCAAGGGACTAGCAAGCAGTACTTC. The chain joins TRBV7-9 to TRBJ2-7; 9 positions agree with TRBD2. The CDR3 contains 12 residues. Germline CDR1 is SEHNR and CDR2 is FQNEAQ (reference sequence).

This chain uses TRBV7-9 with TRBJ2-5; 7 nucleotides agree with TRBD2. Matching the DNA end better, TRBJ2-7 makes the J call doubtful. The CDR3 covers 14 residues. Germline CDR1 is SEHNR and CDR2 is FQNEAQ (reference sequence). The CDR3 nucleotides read TGTGCCAGCAGCGCGCCGGGGGGAACCTACGAGCAGTACTTC. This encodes CASSAPGGTYEQYF.

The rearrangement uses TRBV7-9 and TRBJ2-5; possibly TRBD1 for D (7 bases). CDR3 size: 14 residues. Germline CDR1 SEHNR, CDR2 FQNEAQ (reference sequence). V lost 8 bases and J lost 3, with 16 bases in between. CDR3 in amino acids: CASGRGTEKETQYF. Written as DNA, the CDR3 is TGTGCCAGCGGCCGGGGGACAGAGAAAGAGACCCAGTACTTC.

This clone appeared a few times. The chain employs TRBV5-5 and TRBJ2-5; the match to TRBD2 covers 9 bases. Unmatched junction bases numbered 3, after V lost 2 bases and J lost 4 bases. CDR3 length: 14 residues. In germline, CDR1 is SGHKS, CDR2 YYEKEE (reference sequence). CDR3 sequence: CASSFAGGRETQYF. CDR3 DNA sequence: TGTGCCAGCAGCTTTGCGGGGGGGAGAGAGACCCAGTACTTC.

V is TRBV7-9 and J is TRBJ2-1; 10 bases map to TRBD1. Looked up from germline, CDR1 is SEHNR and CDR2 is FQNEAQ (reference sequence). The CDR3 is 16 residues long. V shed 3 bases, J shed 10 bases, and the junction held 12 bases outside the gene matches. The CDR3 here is CASSFQRMTGGVEQFF. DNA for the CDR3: TGTGCCAGCAGCTTCCAACGGATGACAGGGGGCGTGGAGCAGTTCTTC.

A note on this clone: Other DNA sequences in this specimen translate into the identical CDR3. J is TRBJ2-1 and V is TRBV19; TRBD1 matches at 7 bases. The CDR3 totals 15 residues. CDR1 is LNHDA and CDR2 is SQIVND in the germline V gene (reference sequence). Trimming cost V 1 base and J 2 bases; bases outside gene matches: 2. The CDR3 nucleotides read TGTGCCAGTAGTATAGGCAGGGGGACCTACAATGAGCAGTTCTTC. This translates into CASSIGRGTYNEQFF.

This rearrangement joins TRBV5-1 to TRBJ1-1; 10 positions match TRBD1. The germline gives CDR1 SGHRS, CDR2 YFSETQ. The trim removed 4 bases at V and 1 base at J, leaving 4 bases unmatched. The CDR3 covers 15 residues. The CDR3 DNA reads TGCGCCAGCAGCCACGGACAGGGGGAGAACACTGAAGCTTTCTTT. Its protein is CASSHGQGENTEAFF.

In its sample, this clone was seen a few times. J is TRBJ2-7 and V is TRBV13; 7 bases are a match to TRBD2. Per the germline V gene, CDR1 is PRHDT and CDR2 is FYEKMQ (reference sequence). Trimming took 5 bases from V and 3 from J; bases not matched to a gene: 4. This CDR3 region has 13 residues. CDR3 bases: TGTGCCAGCAGCAGTAAGCGGGGCTACGAGCAGTACTTC. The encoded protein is CASSSKRGYEQYF.

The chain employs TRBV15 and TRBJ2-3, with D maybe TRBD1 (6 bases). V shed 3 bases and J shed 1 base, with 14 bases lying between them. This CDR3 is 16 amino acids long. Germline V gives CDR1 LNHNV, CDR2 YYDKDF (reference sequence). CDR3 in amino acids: CATSRPRGGGTDTQYF. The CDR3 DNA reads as TGTGCCACCAGCAGGCCCCGAGGGGGTGGCACAGATACGCAGTATTTT.

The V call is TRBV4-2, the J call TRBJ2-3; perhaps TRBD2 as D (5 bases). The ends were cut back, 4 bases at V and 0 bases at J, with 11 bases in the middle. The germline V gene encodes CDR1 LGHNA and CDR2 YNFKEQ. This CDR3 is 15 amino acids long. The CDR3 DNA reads TGTGCCAGCAGCCGAGACTACCCTAGCACAGATACGCAGTATTTT. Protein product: CASSRDYPSTDTQYF.

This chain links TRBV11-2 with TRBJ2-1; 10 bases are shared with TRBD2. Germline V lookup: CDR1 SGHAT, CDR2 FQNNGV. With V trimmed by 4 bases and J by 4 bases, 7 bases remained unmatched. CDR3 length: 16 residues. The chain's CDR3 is CASSSQAGGGYNEQFF. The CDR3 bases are TGTGCCAGCAGCTCCCAAGCGGGGGGGGGTTACAATGAGCAGTTCTTC.

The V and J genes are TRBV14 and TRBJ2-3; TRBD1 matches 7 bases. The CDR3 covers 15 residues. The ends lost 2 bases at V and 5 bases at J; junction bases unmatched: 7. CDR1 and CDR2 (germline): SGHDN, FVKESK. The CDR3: CASSQFDRVGDTQYF. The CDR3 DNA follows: TGTGCCAGCAGCCAATTTGACAGGGTAGGAGATACGCAGTATTTT. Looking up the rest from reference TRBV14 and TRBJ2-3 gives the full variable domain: EAGVTQFPSHSVIEKGQTVTLRCDPISGHDNLYWYRRVMGKEIKFLLHFVKESKQDESGMPNNRFLAERTGGTYSTLKVQPAELEDSGVYFCASSQFDRVGDTQYFGPGTRLTVL.

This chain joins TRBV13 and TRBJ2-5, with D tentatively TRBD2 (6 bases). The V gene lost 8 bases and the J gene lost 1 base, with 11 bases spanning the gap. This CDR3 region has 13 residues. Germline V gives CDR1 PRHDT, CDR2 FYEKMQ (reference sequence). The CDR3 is CASAPRGQETQYF. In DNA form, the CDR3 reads TGTGCCAGCGCTCCGCGGGGCCAAGAGACCCAGTACTTC.